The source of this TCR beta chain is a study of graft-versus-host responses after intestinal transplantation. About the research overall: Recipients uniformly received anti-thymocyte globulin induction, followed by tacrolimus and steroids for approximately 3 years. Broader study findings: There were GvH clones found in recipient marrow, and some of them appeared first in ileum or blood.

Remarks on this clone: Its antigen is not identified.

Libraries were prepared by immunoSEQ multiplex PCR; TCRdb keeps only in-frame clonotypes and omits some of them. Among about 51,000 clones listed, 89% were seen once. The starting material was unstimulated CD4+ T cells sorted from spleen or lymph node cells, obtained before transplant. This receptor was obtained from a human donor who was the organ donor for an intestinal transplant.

The CDR3 nucleotides read TGTGCCAGTAGTATCGTCTCAGGAAAATTCTCCTACGAGCAGTACTTC. Translated, it gives CASSIVSGKFSYEQYF. The rearrangement links TRBV19 to TRBJ2-7; no clear D gene. Trimming stripped 3 bases from V and 0 bases from J, with 15 bases between. Germline CDR1 LNHDA, CDR2 SQIVND (reference sequence). The CDR3 has 16 residues.